This TCR beta chain appears in the sequencing data of a study of technical replicates of blood from a few donors. A single count supports this clone. Sequencing used immunoSEQ multiplex PCR; TCRdb keeps in-frame clones, though not all of them. The sample carries about 83,000 clones, roughly 94% recorded once. V gave up 5 bases and J gave up 3 bases, with 7 bases separating them. CDR1 and CDR2 (germline): SEHNR, FQNEAQ (reference sequence). This CDR3 comprises 12 residues. Sequenced material: T cells isolated from PBMCs. The rearrangement uses TRBV7-9 and TRBJ1-1; D is unclear. This TCR came from a human donor in good health. The CDR3 sequence: CASSQFDTEAFF. In nucleotides, the CDR3 is TGTGCCAGCAGCCAATTTGACACTGAAGCTTTCTTT. The variable domain in full, completed from reference TRBV7-9 and TRBJ1-1, reads DTGVSQNPRHKITKRGQNVTFRCDPISEHNRLYWYRQTLGQGPEFLTYFQNEAQLEKSRLLSDRFSAERPKGSFSTLEIQRTEQGDSAMYLCASSQFDTEAFFGQGTRLTVV.